This TCR beta chain was identified during a study of cytomegalovirus exposure and HLA in healthy donors. Across the whole study: An early data release held some 85 million unique TCRs from HLA-typed donors.

A single count supports this clone. Its antigen is undetermined. Study findings and constraints: One variant, a missense change in DCLRE1C, was linked in a later analysis to TCR beta V- and J-gene trimming. Later analysis identified 16,951 TCR beta sequences associated with HLA alleles, using a false discovery rate threshold of 0.05.

It was with 60 Vbeta and 13 Jbeta primers that the PCR ran. Produced via immunoSEQ multiplex PCR; TCRdb's table is partial and in-frame only. The table shows 200,000 to 300,000 clones, with around 76% occurring only once. Sequenced material: PBMCs. The clonotype was recovered from a woman aged 40-49 years in good health and CMV-seropositive.

DNA of the CDR3: TGTGCCAGCCCCCGAGGGGGCTTGAACACCGGGGAGCTGTTTTTT. Its translation: CASPRGGLNTGELFF. This sequence joins TRBV18 and TRBJ2-2, with TRBD1 matching 7 bases. This CDR3 has 15 amino acids. Looked up from germline, CDR1 is KGHSH and CDR2 is LQKENI. J was trimmed by 1 base and V by 8 bases; bases with no gene match: 7. Full variable domain (outside the CDR3, taken from reference TRBV18 and TRBJ2-2): NAGVMQNPRHLVRRRGQEARLRCSPMKGHSHVYWYRQLPEEGLKFMVYLQKENIIDESGMPKERFSAEFPKEGPSILRIQQVVRGDSAAYFCASPRGGLNTGELFFGEGSRLTVL.